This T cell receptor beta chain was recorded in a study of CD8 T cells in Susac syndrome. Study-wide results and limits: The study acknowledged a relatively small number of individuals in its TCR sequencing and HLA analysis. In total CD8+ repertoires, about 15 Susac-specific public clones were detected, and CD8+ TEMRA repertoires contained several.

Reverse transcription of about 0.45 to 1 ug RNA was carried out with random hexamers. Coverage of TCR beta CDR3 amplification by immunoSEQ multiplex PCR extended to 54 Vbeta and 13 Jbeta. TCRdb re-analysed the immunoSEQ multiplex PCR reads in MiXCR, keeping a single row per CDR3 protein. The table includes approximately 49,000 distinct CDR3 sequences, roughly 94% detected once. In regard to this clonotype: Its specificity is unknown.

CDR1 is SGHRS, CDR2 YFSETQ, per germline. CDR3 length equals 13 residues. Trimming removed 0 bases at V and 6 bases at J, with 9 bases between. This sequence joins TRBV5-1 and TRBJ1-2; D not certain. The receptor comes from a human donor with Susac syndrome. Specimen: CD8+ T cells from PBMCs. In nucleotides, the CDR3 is TGCGCCAGCAGCTTGGCGGGCTCGGATGGCTACACCTTC. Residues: CASSLAGSDGYTF.